Shown below are 24 T cell receptor beta chains from a single sample sequenced in a study of T-cell reconstitution after alpha-beta-depleted transplantation in children (dated by TCRdb to the mid-2010s). Library method: PCR. TCRdb names Illumina HiSeq 2500 as the instrument used. To normalize quantification of the TCRbeta repertoire, the TCR libraries were built with molecular barcoding that relied on unique molecular identifiers. Starting from the raw public reads, TCRdb applied fastp trimming at Q25, assembled clones with MiXCR and retained in-frame beta chains. Merged by CDR3 protein, the rows form single entries marked with the most common genes and DNA. Within this sample are 500,000 to 750,000 distinct CDR3 sequences, with around 13% of them counted one time only. 2% to 2.5% of the sample belongs to the ten largest clones. In light of the paper, this sample's treatment or condition label describes: allogeneic hematopoietic cell transplantation with graft depleted of TCRalphabeta T cells and CD19 B cells.

Sequences were derived from PBMCs, mostly from graft donor cells, sampled 360 days after TCRalphabeta/CD19-depleted stem cell transplant. The receptors stem from a male patient aged 10 to 17 who had a stem cell transplant for acute myeloid leukemia, so the T cells may come from the graft donor.

Only a few counts were recorded for this clonotype. V and J are TRBV7-8 and TRBJ2-3; a possible D gene is TRBD1 (5 bases). V was trimmed by 4 bases and J by 5 bases, leaving 22 bases between them. Germline V gene data show CDR1 as SGHVS and CDR2 as FQNEAQ. This CDR3 has 17 residues. CDR3 sequence reads: CASSWTTRGGFGDTQYF. The CDR3 DNA follows: TGTGCCAGCAGCTGGACGACAAGGGGCGGTTTTGGAGATACGCAGTATTTT.

This clonotype was recorded many times. The V call is TRBV29-1, the J call TRBJ2-3, with a possible D match to TRBD2 (7 bases). The CDR3 is 18 residues long. Germline V gene lookup returns CDR1 SQVTM and CDR2 ANQGSEA. Between the trimmed V and J ends, which lost 0 bases and 2 bases, there was a span of 21 bases. The CDR3 region has the DNA TGCAGCGTTGAAGATGGGGGGGGCCGTTTGGCGAACACAGATACGCAGTATTTT. It specifies CSVEDGGGRLANTDTQYF.

This clonotype was found many times. The CDR3: CASSLLSGGSNQPQHF. DNA for the CDR3: TGTGCCAGCAGTTTATTATCCGGGGGAAGCAATCAGCCCCAGCATTTT. This chain joins TRBV28 and TRBJ1-5, with D maybe TRBD1 (5 bases). The ends were cut back, 1 base at V and 1 base at J, with 11 bases in the middle. The CDR3 runs 16 residues. Germline assignment: CDR1 MDHEN and CDR2 SYDVKM.

The V and J genes are TRBV7-6 and TRBJ2-1, with 7 bases that match TRBD2. V lost 5 bases to trimming and J lost 8 bases; unmatched junction nucleotides: 9. The CDR3 sequence is 14 residues long. The germline CDR1 and CDR2 sequences are SGHVS and FNYEAQ. The CDR3 bases are TGTGCCAGCAGCCCGGGACTACCCCTTCATGAGCAGTTCTTC. Translating gives CASSPGLPLHEQFF.

This chain uses TRBV21-1 with TRBJ2-1; no DNA check was done on the table's D call, TRBD2. TRBV21-1 is given as a pseudogene. The CDR3 spans 15 residues. CDR3 protein: CASSLGGPSYNEQFF. The CDR3 nucleotides are TGTGCCAGCAGCCTCGGAGGGCCCTCCTACAATGAGCAGTTCTTC.

This clonotype was counted at least ten times. The chain employs TRBV25-1 and TRBJ2-7; 12 bases match TRBD2. Germline V gene sequence: CDR1 MGHDK, CDR2 SYGVNS. V gave up 4 bases and J gave up 6 bases; unmatched junction bases: 7. The CDR3 loop spans 15 amino acids. The CDR3 DNA reads TGTGCCAGCAGTGGGACTAGCGGGAAACGTAGCGAGCAGTACTTC. Its translation: CASSGTSGKRSEQYF.

This clonotype came up a few times. The V and J genes are TRBV5-1 and TRBJ2-1; 16 bases are shared with TRBD2. The germline V gene has CDR1 SGHRS and CDR2 YFSETQ. The CDR3 consists of 18 residues. V shed 3 bases and J 3 bases; nucleotides not matched to a gene: 6. CDR3 sequence: CASSWPGLAGGHYNEQFF. CDR3 nucleotides: TGCGCCAGCAGCTGGCCGGGACTAGCGGGAGGGCACTACAATGAGCAGTTCTTC.

V usage is TRBV5-1 and J usage is TRBJ2-7; maybe TRBD1 (5 bases). CDR1 is SGHRS, CDR2 YFSETQ, per germline. Deletions cut 2 bases from V and 5 bases from J, with 20 bases between. This CDR3 comprises 16 residues. CDR3 in DNA: TGCGCCAGCAGCTTAGGGGCAGGGTGGGGTCGGAACGAGCAGTACTTC. Its protein is CASSLGAGWGRNEQYF. Full variable domain (remainder filled in from reference TRBV5-1 and TRBJ2-7): KAGVTQTPRYLIKTRGQQVTLSCSPISGHRSVSWYQQTPGQGLQFLFEYFSETQRNKGNFPGRFSGRQFSNSRSEMNVSTLELGDSALYLCASSLGAGWGRNEQYFGPGTRLTVT.

This chain uses TRBV12-3 or TRBV12-4 with TRBJ1-1; D remains unclear. There are 15 residues in the CDR3. The V and J ends lost 4 bases and 1 base respectively, with 13 bases between them. CDR3 DNA: TGTGCCAGCAGTTATATTCCGGGGAGGAACACTGAAGCTTTCTTT. It encodes CASSYIPGRNTEAFF.

This clonotype was found a few times. The genes are TRBV6-1 and TRBJ1-5, with D possibly matching TRBD1 (6 bases). Germline CDR1 MNHNS, CDR2 SASEGT. With 6 bases removed from V and 5 bases from J, the gap between germline ends came to 17 bases. The CDR3 covers 15 residues. Here the CDR3 DNA reads TGTGCCAGCAGCCTAACCGGACAGCGACATCAGCCCCAGCATTTT. The encoded protein is CASSLTGQRHQPQHF.

The chain uses TRBV15 and TRBJ2-1; the D gene is possibly TRBD1 (5 bases). The CDR3 is 13 amino acids. CDR1 is LNHNV and CDR2 is YYDKDF in the germline V gene (reference sequence). The ends were cut back, 5 bases at V and 4 bases at J, with 9 bases in the middle. CDR3 in amino acids: CATSARTYNEQFF. CDR3 nucleotide sequence: TGTGCCACCAGCGCCCGGACATACAATGAGCAGTTCTTC.

This clonotype has a handful of counts. The rearrangement joins TRBV5-1 to TRBJ2-1, with D tentatively TRBD1 or TRBD2 (6 bases each). This CDR3 is 18 amino acids long. Germline V lookup: CDR1 SGHRS, CDR2 YFSETQ. The V and J ends lost 4 bases and 9 bases respectively, with 29 bases between them. CDR3 region: CASSPQGGTQLIDGEQFF. Written as DNA, the CDR3 is TGCGCCAGCAGCCCCCAAGGGGGGACCCAATTAATCGACGGTGAGCAGTTCTTC.

This clonotype came up a few times. This CDR3 reads CASSLASVHQETQYF. CDR3 sequence (DNA): TGTGCCAGCAGTTTAGCCAGCGTACACCAAGAGACCCAGTACTTC. This chain connects TRBV27 to TRBJ2-5; D is unclear. Germline CDR1 and CDR2: MNHEY and SMNVEV (reference sequence). Trimming left V 2 bases short and J 0 bases short, with 10 bases between. The CDR3 sequence is 15 residues long.

This clonotype was seen ten or more times. The chain uses TRBV12-3 or TRBV12-4 and TRBJ2-1; no clear D. Trimming shortened V by 5 bases and J by 0 bases, and 8 bases separated the two germline ends. CDR3 length: 14 amino acids. This CDR3 is CASSPPPSYNEQFF. The CDR3, as DNA: TGTGCCAGCAGTCCCCCTCCCTCCTACAATGAGCAGTTCTTC.

This chain connects TRBV6-2 or TRBV6-3 to TRBJ2-1, with 10 bases lining up with TRBD1. This CDR3 is 13 amino acids long. The germline V gene encodes CDR1 MNHEY and CDR2 SVGEGT. J gave up 12 bases and V 6 bases, and 8 bases lay outside the gene matches. The CDR3 is CASSRPGTGVQFF. In DNA form, the CDR3 reads TGTGCCAGCAGCCGTCCCGGGACAGGGGTGCAGTTCTTC.

There are many counts of this clonotype. The chain combines TRBV7-9 with TRBJ2-1; 8 nucleotides line up with TRBD2. With 2 bases clipped from V and 6 bases from J, the junction kept 9 bases outside the gene matches. Germline V gene sequence: CDR1 SEHNR, CDR2 FQNEAQ (reference sequence). This CDR3 has 16 residues. The CDR3: CASSLYERGRLNEQFF. In DNA form, the CDR3 reads TGTGCCAGCAGCTTATACGAGCGGGGGAGGCTCAATGAGCAGTTCTTC.

Ten or more counts support this clonotype. The chain uses TRBV5-1 and TRBJ2-1; D possibly corresponds to TRBD2 (6 bases). Germline V gene lookup returns CDR1 SGHRS and CDR2 YFSETQ. V lost 7 bases and J lost 2, with 16 bases in between. This CDR3 spans 15 amino acids. The DNA of the CDR3 is TGCGCCAGCCAACCGGCTAGCGTTCCCTACAATGAGCAGTTCTTC. Translation gives CASQPASVPYNEQFF.

This clonotype has a count of ten or more. The chain couples TRBV29-1 to TRBJ1-1, with TRBD1 identical over 9 bases. This CDR3 is built from 13 residues. The germline V gene encodes CDR1 SQVTM and CDR2 ANQGSEA. V gave up 6 bases and J gave up 3 bases; unmatched junction bases: 5. CDR3 sequence reads: CSVGDRAHTEAFF. The CDR3 bases are TGCAGCGTCGGGGACAGGGCCCACACTGAAGCTTTCTTT.

The chain combines TRBV7-2 with TRBJ2-7, with D hard to call. The V gene's germline CDR1 is SGHTA and CDR2 FQGNSA. This CDR3 is 13 amino acids long. Trimming pared 5 bases from V and 2 bases from J, leaving 10 bases between. The CDR3 DNA follows: TGTGCCAGCAGCCCAAACATAGCCTACGAGCAGTACTTC. Protein product: CASSPNIAYEQYF.

This clonotype was recorded once. This may arise from a read error, as a much more abundant clone is one base away. The CDR3 does not close with the conserved phenylalanine or tryptophan, likely indicating a read error. This chain connects TRBV29-1 to TRBJ2-2; 10 bases are shared with TRBD1. Germline-derived CDR1 and CDR2 are SQVTM and ANQGSEA. The CDR3 extends over 13 amino acids. The V and J ends lost 6 bases and 5 bases, in that order; junction bases with no gene match: 3. Here the CDR3 reads CSVDRGRTGELFY. CDR3 nucleotides: TGCAGCGTCGACAGGGGGCGAACCGGGGAGCTGTTTTAT.

This clonotype was counted only a few times. V gene TRBV12-3 or TRBV12-4 combines with J gene TRBJ1-3; D is unresolved. Between the trimmed V and J ends, which lost 1 base and 0 bases, there was a span of 7 bases. This CDR3 is built from 15 residues. The CDR3 region is CASSLGESSGNTIYF. As DNA, the CDR3 is TGTGCCAGCAGTTTAGGTGAAAGCTCTGGAAACACCATATATTTT.

This clonotype was found a few times. V gene TRBV20-1 combines with J gene TRBJ2-7; 7 bases map to TRBD1. The J segment lost 4 bases and the V segment lost 6 bases, leaving 15 bases of the junction unmatched. The CDR3 length is 15 residues. In germline, CDR1 is DFQATT, CDR2 SNEGSKA (reference sequence). The CDR3 nucleotides are TGCAGTGCCGAAAACGCCGGGGACAGCTTATACGAGCAGTACTTC. Protein product: CSAENAGDSLYEQYF.

This clonotype was observed a handful of times. The V gene is TRBV12-3 or TRBV12-4, the J gene TRBJ2-7; maybe TRBD1 (6 bases). Deletions cut 5 bases from V and 6 bases from J, with 14 bases between. The CDR3 is 13 residues long. CDR3 region: CASSLTGNAEQYF. The CDR3 DNA reads as TGTGCCAGCAGTCTTACAGGGAATGCCGAGCAGTACTTC.

CDR3 protein: CASSDSGQGVVEGTEAFF. CDR3 DNA sequence: TGTGCCAGCAGTGACTCGGGTCAGGGTGTCGTTGAAGGCACTGAAGCTTTCTTT. The chain has TRBV6-4 and TRBJ1-1; TRBD1 is a possible D gene (5 bases). The V gene's germline CDR1 is MRHNA and CDR2 SNTAGT. Between the trimmed V and J ends, which lost 0 bases and 4 bases, there was a span of 21 bases. This CDR3 contains 18 residues.